This TCR beta chain appears in the sequencing data of a study of lymphopenia after photon versus proton radiotherapy. Sequencing used immunoSEQ multiplex PCR; TCRdb keeps in-frame clones, though not all of them. The table lists several thousand clones, almost 90% of them singletons, with over 20% in the top ten. Study results and caveats: Photon-treated patients lost naive T cells and TCR diversity; proton-treated stayed stable.

This CDR3 comprises 19 residues. Germline assignment: CDR1 LNHDA and CDR2 SQIVND (reference sequence). Deletions cut 2 bases from V and 3 bases from J, with 25 bases between. Comments on this clone: What it recognizes is unknown.

The V gene is TRBV19, the J gene TRBJ1-1; D unresolved. The sequence derives from a man older than 75 with cholangiocarcinoma. The material sequenced was peripheral blood, taken from a patient treated with photon-based radiotherapy. In DNA form, the CDR3 reads TGTGCCAGTAGTATAAATTCCAGGCCCACCCTTGTGTTTCACACTGAAGCTTTCTTT. Translation gives CASSINSRPTLVFHTEAFF.